A single sample is the source of the 5 T cell receptor beta chains below, sequenced in a study of T cells in Graves' hyperthyroidism and ophthalmopathy. Using RNA transcripts as the source, TCR beta CDR3 regions were amplified. First-round RT-PCR with HTBI primers amplified the TCR CDR3 region. TCRdb analysed the multiplex PCR reads with MiXCR anew, one entry per CDR3 protein. Of some 400,000 distinct CDR3 sequences in the sample, approximately 20% are singletons; the top ten hold 3.5% to 4%. The sequenced sample consisted of blood. The receptors were gathered from a woman aged 18-29 years with Graves' hyperthyroidism.

Ten or more counts support this clonotype. The rearrangement links TRBV2 to TRBJ1-2; the D is unclear. Germline-derived CDR1 and CDR2 are SNHLY and FYNNEI. V lost 5 bases and J 7 bases, leaving 11 bases between the germline ends. The CDR3 loop spans 12 amino acids. The CDR3: CASSPGPGGYTF. CDR3 DNA: TGTGCCAGCAGTCCCGGCCCCGGTGGCTACACCTTC.

This clonotype was counted at least ten times. V is TRBV28 and J is TRBJ1-5; TRBD1 is a possible D gene (5 bases). The CDR3 sequence is 17 residues long. The germline V gene encodes CDR1 MDHEN and CDR2 SYDVKM. V was clipped by 5 bases and J by 0 bases, with 17 bases between them. This CDR3 is CASSALDSLYSNQPQHF. The CDR3, as DNA: TGTGCCAGCAGTGCCTTAGACAGTCTCTATAGCAATCAGCCCCAGCATTTT.

There are many counts of this clonotype. The chain recombines TRBV30 with TRBJ1-4, with 7 bases identical to TRBD1. The J segment lost 8 bases and the V segment lost 6 bases, leaving 9 bases of the junction unmatched. CDR1 is GTSNPN, CDR2 SVGIG, per germline (reference sequence). The CDR3 runs to 13 residues. CDR3 DNA: TGTGCCTGCTGGGACAGAGCAGGAGAAAAACTGTTTTTT. It is translated as CACWDRAGEKLFF.

This clonotype was recorded at least ten times. The chain recombines TRBV20-1 with TRBJ2-7, with TRBD2 matching over 8 bases. Germline-derived CDR1 and CDR2 are DFQATT and SNEGSKA (reference sequence). CDR3 length: 14 residues. Trimming at V came to 3 bases and at J to 2 bases, leaving 6 bases not matched to a gene. CDR3: CSARGRGAAYEQYF. Here the CDR3 DNA reads TGCAGTGCTAGGGGGCGGGGGGCCGCCTACGAGCAGTACTTC.

This clonotype has just a few counts. The CDR3 region is CASSLRTSSTDTQYF. CDR3 DNA: TGTGCCAGCAGCCTCAGGACCAGCTCGACAGATACGCAGTATTTT. The chain carries TRBV3-1 and TRBJ2-3; D remains unclear. CDR3 size: 15 residues. Between the trimmed V and J ends, which lost 4 bases and 3 bases, there was a span of 14 bases. CDR1 is LGHDT, CDR2 YNNKEL, per germline (reference sequence).